Listed below are T cell receptor beta chains from one sample, sequenced in a study of shared clonotypes between healthy human individuals. Method: immunoSEQ multiplex PCR; TCRdb's copy keeps in-frame clones and lacks some. Of 2 million to 2.5 million clones in the sample, about 94% are singletons; the top ten hold about 0.13%. Material: naive CD4+ T cells sorted from blood. The receptor set was obtained from a man younger than 35 in good health. Each CDR3 is given without its conserved first and last residue.

V,CDR3
TRBV10-1,ASSQTGFLAQF
TRBV28,ASSLKRGITGELF
TRBV7-2,ASSPARGHEQF
TRBV28,ASSFGETGVYGYT
TRBV11-2,ASSLVGQGLLEQF
TRBV5-6,ASSLESIYEQY
TRBV6-5,ASSTGQGAYEQY
TRBV10-1,ASSDSPTAYEQY
TRBV28,ASSSGAEAF
TRBV30,AWDRGEQY
TRBV7-3,ASSVSGGAWDTQY
TRBV13,AATGGARGSETQY
TRBV21-1,ASMATNEQY
TRBV5-1,ASSLGAGYAPTVYEQY
TRBV5-1,ASSLALAGERYT
TRBV11-2,ASSTETNTGELF
TRBV28,ASSLGGYYGYT
TRBV29-1,SVDNRWRGYT
TRBV18,ASNQLTPQETQY
TRBV11-2,ASSLDGRAEYTQY
TRBV5-4,ASSTGLGPKVSGANVLT
TRBV10-2,ASSPGWPYEQY
TRBV5-1,ASTQGLSSPVGELF
TRBV5-4,ASSQTDSLAKNIQY
TRBV9,ASSVQSGTDTQY
TRBV5-5,ASSGGSWAAYEQY
TRBV19,ASSIAPSEKLF
TRBV5-1,ASSQNLEGTQY
TRBV19,ASRAPVGEQY
TRBV21-1,ASSRPRPLGTGELF
TRBV18,ASSRNAGTDSYEQY
TRBV5-4,ASSLLLAGEETQY
TRBV2,ASSGQVNIREQY
TRBV9,ASTPLAGSTGEQF
TRBV6-1,ASSENGRDRYGYT
TRBV5-1,ASSLGQVDTGELF
TRBV6-5,ASSSNTEAF
TRBV5-8,ASSFASGGTEAF
TRBV30,AWSYPGLGSNEQF
TRBV9,ASSASGGVITGELF
TRBV18,ASSPNPTGTDGYT
TRBV7-2,ASSPGLATTYEQY
TRBV5-6,ASSLGQGPYEQY
TRBV10-3,AISPQGAHHYGYT
TRBV2,ASSATTESTPLH
TRBV30,AWTAQGASWDIQY
TRBV2,ATDREGYGYT
TRBV6-5,ASRNRGEAF
TRBV5-4,ASSRSGGYYEQY
TRBV28,ASSTLAGGQETQY
TRBV19,ASSRGEWGTDTQY
TRBV18,ASSAETGLLTGNIQY